These T cell receptor beta chains were read from a single sample in a study of beta chain features in type 1 diabetes. Data came from immunoSEQ multiplex PCR; TCRdb stores just in-frame clones and leaves some out. This table holds 200,000 to 300,000 clones, 11% found once. Sequencing was carried out using naive CD4+ T cells from blood. The receptors originated from a man aged 25 to 40 with type 1 diabetes. Both conserved end residues are part of each CDR3. A D gene is named only where the DNA matches it firmly. Not all rows give a size; the values are once, few, many and, for expanded clones, a class.

>TRBD2|.|TRBV29-1|TRBJ2-7
TGCAGCGTTGAAGATCAACTAGCGGGGGGAGCGGGGCAGTACTTC
CSVEDQLAGGAGQYF
>TRBD2|few|TRBV7-2|TRBJ2-1
TGTGCCAGCAGCTCCTCTAGCGGGGGGGCATATGAGCAGTTCTTC
CASSSSSGGAYEQFF
>TRBD2|.|TRBV6-5|TRBJ2-2
TGTGCCAGCAGATCGGGGGGGCGTACCGGGGAGCTGTTTTTT
CASRSGGRTGELFF
>.|.|TRBV28|TRBJ2-7
TGTGCCAGCAGTTTATTTTCCGTTTACGAGCAGTACTTC
CASSLFSVYEQYF
>.|few|TRBV25-1|TRBJ2-7
TGTGCCAGCAGTGAATCTGGCAGTACCTACGAGCAGTACTTC
CASSESGSTYEQYF
>.|.|TRBV6-1|TRBJ2-7
TGTGCCAGCAGTGGACTTCCGGGCGCTAGCAACATCGAGCAGTACTTC
CASSGLPGASNIEQYF
>.|few|TRBV18|TRBJ1-1
TGTGCCAGCTCACCCGGGAACACTGAAGCTTTCTTT
CASSPGNTEAFF
>.|few|TRBV30|TRBJ1-4
TGTGCCTGGAGTAGAGGGACGGCGGGAGGTGAAAAACTGTTTTTT
CAWSRGTAGGEKLFF
>TRBD2|.|TRBV29-1|TRBJ2-5
TGCAGCGTTTATTCGGGGGGGGAGACCCAGTACTTC
CSVYSGGETQYF
>TRBD2|few|TRBV9|TRBJ2-2
TGTGCCAGCAGCTCTATAGCGGGGTCGGTCACCGGGGAGCTGTTTTTT
CASSSIAGSVTGELFF
>.|once|TRBV11-2|TRBJ1-5
TGTGCCAGCAGCACCTTGGGCCAGCCCCAGCATTTT
CASSTLGQPQHF
>.|few|TRBV9|TRBJ1-1
TGTGCCAGCAGCCCTCGGCCGGAGCCGAACACTGAAGCTTTCTTT
CASSPRPEPNTEAFF
>.|few|TRBV27|TRBJ2-3
TGTGCCAGCAGTTTTTTCGGGAGCACAGATACGCAGTATTTT
CASSFFGSTDTQYF
>TRBD1|.|TRBV30|TRBJ2-7
TGTGCCTGGAGAGGACAGGGAACTAACTACGAGCAGTACTTC
CAWRGQGTNYEQYF
>.|.|TRBV6-6|TRBJ2-7
TGTGCCAGCAGTACCAGGGGCGAGCAGTACTTC
CASSTRGEQYF
>TRBD2|few|TRBV10-3|TRBJ2-2
TGTGCCATCAGAGATAGCGGGGTTAACACCGGGGAGCTGTTTTTT
CAIRDSGVNTGELFF
>TRBD2|.|TRBV4-1|TRBJ2-5
TGCGCCAGCAGCCAAGTTGCCCGTACTAGCGGGGCGAAAGAGACCCAGTACTTC
CASSQVARTSGAKETQYF
>.|few|TRBV5-1|TRBJ2-7
TGCGCCACCGACAACAGGAGCTCCTACGAGCAGTACTTC
CATDNRSSYEQYF
>.|few|TRBV28|TRBJ2-5
TGTGCCAGCAGGGCCTCCCAAGAGACCCAGTACTTC
CASRASQETQYF
>TRBD2|few|TRBV9|TRBJ2-7
TGTGCCAGCAGCGTGGGACTAGCGGGGGACGAGCAGTACTTC
CASSVGLAGDEQYF
>.|.|TRBV5-1|TRBJ2-7
TGCGCCAGCAGCTTGACCGGGGATCCCTACGAGCAGTACTTC
CASSLTGDPYEQYF
>.|few|TRBV27|TRBJ2-6
TGTGCCAGCAGTTCTCGGGGTACTGGGGCCAACGTCCTGACTTTC
CASSSRGTGANVLTF
>TRBD1|few|TRBV18|TRBJ1-1
TGTGCCAGCTCACCGGACAGGGAGCGGGCTTTCTTT
CASSPDRERAFF
>.|.|TRBV5-1|TRBJ1-5
TGCGCCAGCAGCTTGGAGGCAGGACATAGCAATCAGCCCCAGCATTTT
CASSLEAGHSNQPQHF
>.|.|TRBV7-9|TRBJ2-2
TGTGCCAGCCAGGACTGGAACACCGGGGAGCTGTTTTTT
CASQDWNTGELFF
>.|few|TRBV5-1|TRBJ1-1
TGCGCCAGCAGCTTGCTTGGCGGTACATTCGAAGCTTTCTTT
CASSLLGGTFEAFF
>.|.|TRBV6-6|TRBJ1-2
TGTGCCAGCAGTTACTCGAAGGGGGACTATGGCTACACCTTC
CASSYSKGDYGYTF
>.|few|TRBV7-9|TRBJ2-5
TGTGCCAGCAGCTCACAGGGCGGGGAGACCCAGTACTTC
CASSSQGGETQYF
>.|.|TRBV19|TRBJ2-1
TGTGCCAGTAGTATCCGACAGGGCGGGGATGAGCAGTTCTTC
CASSIRQGGDEQFF
>.|few|TRBV11-2|TRBJ2-1
TGTGCCAGCAGCTTAGAACCAGGGGCAAATGAGCAGTTCTTC
CASSLEPGANEQFF
>.|few|TRBV11-2|TRBJ2-5
TGTGCCAGCAGCTGGGCCTCAACCGGCCAAGAGACCCAGTACTTC
CASSWASTGQETQYF
>.|few|TRBV29-1|TRBJ2-7
TGCAGCGTCGGCGAACAGGGCTACGAGCAGTACTTC
CSVGEQGYEQYF
>.|.|TRBV30|TRBJ2-4
TGTGCCTGGGTCGGGGAAAATATTCAGTACTTC
CAWVGENIQYF
>.|few|TRBV2|TRBJ2-3
TGTGCCAGCAGTCAGGGGTCCTCAACGCAGTATTTT
CASSQGSSTQYF
>.|.|TRBV18|TRBJ2-7
TGTGCCAGCTCACTCAATGACATCTACGAGCAGTACTTC
CASSLNDIYEQYF
>.|.|TRBV7-2|TRBJ2-1
TGTGCCAGCAGCTTAATGCCAGGTTTCAATGAGCAGTTCTTC
CASSLMPGFNEQFF
>TRBD2|.|TRBV15|TRBJ2-7
TGTGCCACCAGCAGATGGACTAGCGGGGCTCCAGAGCAGTACTTC
CATSRWTSGAPEQYF
>.|.|TRBV4-2|TRBJ1-4
TGTGCCAGCAGCCAAGCGAGATCCGAAAAACTGTTTTTT
CASSQARSEKLFF
>.|.|TRBV5-4|TRBJ1-2
TGTGCCAGCAGCTTGGAGGCGGGCTATGGCTACACCTTC
CASSLEAGYGYTF
>.|.|TRBV4-3|TRBJ1-2
TGCGCCAGCAGCCAAGATTTGCAGGCGAACTATGGCTACACCTTC
CASSQDLQANYGYTF
>.|few|TRBV29-1|TRBJ1-1
TGCAGCGTCGTACAAGGGGCGCCTGAAGCTTTCTTT
CSVVQGAPEAFF
>TRBD1|.|TRBV18|TRBJ1-1
TGTGCCAGCTCAGGACAGGGAGCGAACACTGAAGCTTTCTTT
CASSGQGANTEAFF
>TRBD2|few|TRBV30|TRBJ2-3
TGTGCCTGGATTCCGGGACTAGCCCCAGATACGCAGTATTTT
CAWIPGLAPDTQYF
>.|few|TRBV27|TRBJ2-1
TGTGCCAGCAGTTTAGGACAGTACAATGAGCAGTTCTTC
CASSLGQYNEQFF